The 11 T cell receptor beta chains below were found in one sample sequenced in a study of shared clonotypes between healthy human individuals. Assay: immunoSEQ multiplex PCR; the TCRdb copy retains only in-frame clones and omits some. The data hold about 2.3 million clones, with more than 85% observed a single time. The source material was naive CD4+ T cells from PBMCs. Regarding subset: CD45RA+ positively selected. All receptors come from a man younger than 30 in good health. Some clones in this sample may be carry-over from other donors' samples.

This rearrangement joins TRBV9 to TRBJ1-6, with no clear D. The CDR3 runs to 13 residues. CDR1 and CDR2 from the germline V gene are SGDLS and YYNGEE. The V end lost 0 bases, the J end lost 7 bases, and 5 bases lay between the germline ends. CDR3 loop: CASSVAPNSPLHF. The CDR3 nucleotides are TGTGCCAGCAGCGTAGCCCCGAATTCACCCCTCCACTTT.

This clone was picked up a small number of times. The CDR3 bases are TGTGCCAGTAGTACCCCGGGACAAGGCACAAACTATGGCTACACCTTC. This codes for CASSTPGQGTNYGYTF. This sequence joins TRBV19 and TRBJ1-2; D may be TRBD1 (6 bases). Germline assignment: CDR1 LNHDA and CDR2 SQIVND (reference sequence). There are 16 residues in the CDR3. V was clipped by 4 bases and J by 2 bases, with 17 bases between them. The whole variable domain, filled in from reference TRBV19 and TRBJ1-2, reads DGGITQSPKYLFRKEGQNVTLSCEQNLNHDAMYWYRQDPGQGLRLIYYSQIVNDFQKGDIAEGYSVSREKKESFPLTVTSAQKNPTAFYLCASSTPGQGTNYGYTFGSGTRLTVV.

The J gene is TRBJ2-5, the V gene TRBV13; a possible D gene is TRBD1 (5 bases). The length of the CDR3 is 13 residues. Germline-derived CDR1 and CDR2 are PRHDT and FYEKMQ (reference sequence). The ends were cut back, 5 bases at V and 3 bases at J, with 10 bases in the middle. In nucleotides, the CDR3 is TGTGCCAGCAGCGTGACAGCCAAAGAGACCCAGTACTTC. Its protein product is CASSVTAKETQYF.

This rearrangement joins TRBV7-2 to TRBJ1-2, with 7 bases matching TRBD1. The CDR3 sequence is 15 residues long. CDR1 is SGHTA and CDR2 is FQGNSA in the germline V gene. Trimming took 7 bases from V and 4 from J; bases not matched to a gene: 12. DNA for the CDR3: TGTGCCAGCACCGTTCAAAGGGGGCGAGTCTATGGCTACACCTTC. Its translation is CASTVQRGRVYGYTF.

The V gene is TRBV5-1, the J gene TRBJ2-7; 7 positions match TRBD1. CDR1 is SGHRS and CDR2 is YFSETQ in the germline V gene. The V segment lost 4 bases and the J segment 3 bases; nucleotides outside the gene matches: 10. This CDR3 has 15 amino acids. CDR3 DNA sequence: TGCGCCAGCAGCCTCGGACAGGATCCCATCTACGAGCAGTACTTC. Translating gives CASSLGQDPIYEQYF.

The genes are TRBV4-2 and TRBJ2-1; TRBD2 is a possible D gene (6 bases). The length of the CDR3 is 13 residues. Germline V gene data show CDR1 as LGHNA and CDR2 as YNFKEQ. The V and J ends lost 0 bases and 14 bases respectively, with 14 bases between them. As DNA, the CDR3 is TGTGCCAGCAGCCAAGAGCCGGGGACTTTAGAGTTCTTC. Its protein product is CASSQEPGTLEFF.

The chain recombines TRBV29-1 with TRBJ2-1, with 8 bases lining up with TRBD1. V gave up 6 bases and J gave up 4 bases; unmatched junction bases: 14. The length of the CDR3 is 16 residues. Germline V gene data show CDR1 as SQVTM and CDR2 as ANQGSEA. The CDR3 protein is CSVATTGQGRYNEQFF. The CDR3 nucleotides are TGCAGCGTCGCCACAACTGGACAGGGAAGATACAATGAGCAGTTCTTC.

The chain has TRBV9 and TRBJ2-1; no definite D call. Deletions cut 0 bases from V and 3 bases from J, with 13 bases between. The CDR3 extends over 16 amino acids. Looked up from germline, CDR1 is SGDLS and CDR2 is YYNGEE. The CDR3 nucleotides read TGTGCCAGCAGCGTAGGGGGAAGAAGCGACTACAATGAGCAGTTCTTC. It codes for CASSVGGRSDYNEQFF.

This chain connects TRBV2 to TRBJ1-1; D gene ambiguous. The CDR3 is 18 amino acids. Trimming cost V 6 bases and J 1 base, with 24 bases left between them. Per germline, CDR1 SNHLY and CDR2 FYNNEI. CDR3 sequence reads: CASSPGVRAPVENTEAFF. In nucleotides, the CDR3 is TGTGCCAGCAGCCCAGGAGTGAGGGCGCCCGTCGAGAACACTGAAGCTTTCTTT.

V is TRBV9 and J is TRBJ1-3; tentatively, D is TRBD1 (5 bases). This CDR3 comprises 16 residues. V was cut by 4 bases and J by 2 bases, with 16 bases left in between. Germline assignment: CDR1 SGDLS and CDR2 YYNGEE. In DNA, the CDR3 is TGTGCCAGCAGCACCCAAGACAGAGAACCTGGAAACACCATATATTTT. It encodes CASSTQDREPGNTIYF.

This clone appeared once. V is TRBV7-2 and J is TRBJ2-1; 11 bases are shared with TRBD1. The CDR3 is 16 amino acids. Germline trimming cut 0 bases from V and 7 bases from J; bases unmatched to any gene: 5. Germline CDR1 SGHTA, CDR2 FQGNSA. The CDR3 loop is CASSLAGQGAWNEQFF. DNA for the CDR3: TGTGCCAGCAGCTTAGCCGGACAGGGGGCTTGGAATGAGCAGTTCTTC.